These 21 T cell receptor beta chains were all obtained from the same sample, sequenced in a study of blood T cell repertoires in COVID-19. Sequenced by immunoSEQ multiplex PCR; TCRdb stores in-frame clones only, minus some. Among 240,000 or so clones, approximately 78% were seen once, and the ten largest hold roughly 12%. Sequences were obtained from peripheral blood. These receptors all stem from an older woman with active or convalescent COVID-19.

The rearrangement uses TRBV5-8 and TRBJ1-2; D may be TRBD1 (5 bases). Trimming took off 10 bases at V and 4 bases at J, with 17 bases between the two ends. The CDR3 spans 13 residues. Germline values: CDR1 SGHTS, CDR2 YDEGEE. As DNA, the CDR3 is TGTGCCGGGAGGCAGGGCGGCCCCTATGGCTACACCTTC. It yields the protein CAGRQGGPYGYTF.

This sequence joins TRBV30 and TRBJ1-2; perhaps TRBD1 as D (6 bases). The ends were cut back, 5 bases at V and 9 bases at J, with 16 bases in the middle. The CDR3 covers 12 residues. From germline, CDR1 is GTSNPN and CDR2 SVGIG (reference sequence). The CDR3: CAWGTGTRRYTF. CDR3 DNA: TGTGCCTGGGGTACAGGGACCAGGCGCTACACCTTC.

The gene calls are TRBV6-5 and TRBJ1-5; the match to TRBD1 covers 8 bases. J gave up 4 bases and V 6 bases, and 8 bases lay outside the gene matches. Germline CDR1 is MNHEY and CDR2 is SVGAGI. The CDR3 sequence is 15 residues long. The CDR3 loop reads CASRGQGRANQPQHF. For the CDR3, the DNA is TGTGCCAGCAGAGGACAGGGAAGGGCTAATCAGCCCCAGCATTTT.

This clone was recorded only once. J is TRBJ1-2 and V is TRBV21-1. TRBV21-1 is shown as a pseudogene. CDR3 length: 13 amino acids. The CDR3 nucleotides read TGTGCCCCTCCGGAGGGGCCTAACTATGGCTACACCTTC. This gives the protein CAPPEGPNYGYTF.

The rearrangement joins TRBV5-1 to TRBJ1-4; D uncertain. Trimming removed 0 bases at V and 2 bases at J, with 8 bases between. Germline V CDR1 and CDR2: SGHRS, YFSETQ. This CDR3 contains 15 residues. The CDR3 DNA reads TGCGCCAGCAGCTTGGTCTCCGGGACTAATGAAAAACTGTTTTTT. Translated: CASSLVSGTNEKLFF.

The chain carries TRBV18 and TRBJ2-3; no definite D call. The CDR3 runs to 16 residues. Germline CDR1 reads KGHSH; CDR2 reads LQKENI. Trimming removed 0 bases from V and 2 bases from J, with 12 bases in between. CDR3 nucleotides: TGTGCCAGCTCACCACCGAGGTTCTCTTACACAGATACGCAGTATTTT. Amino acid sequence: CASSPPRFSYTDTQYF.

The rearrangement uses TRBV6-2 or TRBV6-3 and TRBJ1-1, with a possible D match to TRBD1 (6 bases). Germline CDR1 and CDR2: MNHEY and SVGEGT. With 0 bases removed from V and 8 bases from J, the gap between germline ends came to 13 bases. This CDR3 has 14 amino acids. The CDR3 sequence: CASSYSGTSQEAFF. The CDR3 bases are TGTGCCAGCAGTTACTCGGGGACATCCCAGGAAGCTTTCTTT.

The rearrangement links TRBV10-3 to TRBJ2-1; 10 bases are shared with TRBD2. V lost 3 bases, J lost 7 bases, and 9 bases stayed unmatched. Germline V lookup: CDR1 ENHRY, CDR2 SYGVKD. This CDR3 comprises 16 residues. In DNA form, the CDR3 reads TGTGCCATCAGTGATACCCTAGCGGGGGTCGAAAATGAGCAGTTCTTC. It specifies CAISDTLAGVENEQFF.

This chain uses TRBV30 with TRBJ1-4; the D gene is possibly TRBD1 (5 bases). The CDR3 loop spans 13 amino acids. The germline V and J ends were trimmed by 4 bases and 7 bases, with 13 bases remaining between them. CDR1 and CDR2 (germline): GTSNPN, SVGIG (reference sequence). The chain's CDR3 is CAWTRDWSEKLFF. CDR3 DNA sequence: TGTGCCTGGACTAGGGACTGGAGTGAAAAACTGTTTTTT.

V is TRBV5-1 and J is TRBJ2-7, with TRBD1 matching 8 bases. This CDR3 is built from 16 residues. The trim removed 4 bases at V and 0 bases at J, leaving 9 bases unmatched. The V gene's germline CDR1 is SGHRS and CDR2 YFSETQ. The CDR3 sequence is CASSPGQGESSYEQYF. CDR3 in DNA: TGCGCCAGCAGCCCCGGACAGGGCGAGAGCTCCTACGAGCAGTACTTC.

This clone turned up a few times. The rearrangement joins TRBV2 to TRBJ2-3, with 10 nucleotides matching TRBD2. The V and J ends lost 6 bases and 4 bases, in that order; junction bases with no gene match: 7. This CDR3 has 15 amino acids. Germline V gives CDR1 SNHLY, CDR2 FYNNEI. In DNA, the CDR3 is TGTGCCAGCAGGAATGCCCTAGCGGGAGCAGATACGCAGTATTTT. The encoded protein is CASRNALAGADTQYF.

The CDR3 bases are TGTGCCAGCAGTTTATCCTTCGAGGGGGCGAATGGCTACACCTTC. Its translation is CASSLSFEGANGYTF. The rearrangement joins TRBV27 to TRBJ1-2; 7 nucleotides align to TRBD1. V lost 0 bases, J lost 6 bases, and 7 bases stayed unmatched. Per the germline V gene, CDR1 is MNHEY and CDR2 is SMNVEV (reference sequence). The length of the CDR3 is 15 residues.

The rearrangement joins TRBV7-8 to TRBJ1-3; 8 positions match TRBD1. This CDR3 is built from 19 residues. CDR1 is SGHVS, CDR2 FQNEAQ, per germline. With V trimmed by 1 base and J by 5 bases, 16 bases remained unmatched. The CDR3 DNA is TGTGCCAGCAGCTTAGTGGCAGGGGGCCTTGACGGACCAAGAAACACCATATATTTT. It yields the protein CASSLVAGGLDGPRNTIYF.

The V call is TRBV5-1, the J call TRBJ1-1, with TRBD1 matching over 7 bases. Trimming cost V 4 bases and J 4 bases; bases outside gene matches: 10. The germline CDR1 and CDR2 sequences are SGHRS and YFSETQ. The CDR3 has 15 residues. The CDR3 sequence is CASSPEGAWGTEAFF. The CDR3, as DNA: TGCGCCAGCAGCCCCGAGGGGGCCTGGGGCACTGAAGCTTTCTTT.

The J gene is TRBJ2-7, the V gene TRBV5-1, with 9 bases aligning to TRBD1. Per germline, CDR1 SGHRS and CDR2 YFSETQ. CDR3 length: 17 residues. With 3 bases clipped from V and 5 bases from J, the junction kept 15 bases outside the gene matches. The CDR3, as DNA: TGCGCCAGCAGCTACTACACGGGGGGACAGGGCCATCACGAGCAGTACTTC. Its translation is CASSYYTGGQGHHEQYF.

This chain links TRBV9 with TRBJ2-1; D gene ambiguous. The germline V gene has CDR1 SGDLS and CDR2 YYNGEE. Trimming cost V 4 bases and J 9 bases, with 11 bases left between them. The CDR3 contains 12 residues. In nucleotides, the CDR3 is TGTGCCAGCAGCCCTGACTGGAGTGAGCAGTTCTTC. Amino acid sequence: CASSPDWSEQFF.

This clone appeared once. The gene calls are TRBV3-1 (or the pseudogene TRBV3-2) and TRBJ2-5; 7 bases fit TRBD1. J gave up 5 bases and V 2 bases, and 5 bases lay outside the gene matches. In germline, CDR1 is LGHDT, CDR2 YNNKEL (reference sequence). The CDR3 consists of 14 residues. CDR3 nucleotides: TGTGCCAGCAGCCAACCCGGACAGGTCGAGACCCAGTACTTC. This sequence encodes CASSQPGQVETQYF.

The genes are TRBV5-4 and TRBJ2-7; no reliable D call. Germline V gene sequence: CDR1 SGHNT, CDR2 YYREEE (reference sequence). This CDR3 region has 12 residues. V lost 4 bases and J 9 bases, leaving 14 bases between the germline ends. CDR3 sequence: CASSPPGGGQYF. DNA for the CDR3: TGTGCCAGCAGCCCACCCGGTGGTGGGCAGTACTTC.

Worth noting for this clone: This sample includes further DNA sequences coding for the same CDR3. The rearrangement links TRBV6-2 or TRBV6-3 to TRBJ1-2, with 7 bases matching TRBD1. The CDR3 extends over 12 amino acids. The V gene's germline CDR1 is MNHEY and CDR2 SVGEGT. V was pared by 2 bases and J by 8 bases, with 2 bases of the junction left unmatched. The CDR3 region has the DNA TGTGCCAGCAGTTACCCGGACAGGGGCTACACCTTC. Residues: CASSYPDRGYTF.

The genes are TRBV5-4 and TRBJ2-5; TRBD2 agrees at 8 bases. The CDR3 runs 14 residues. Germline-derived CDR1 and CDR2 are SGHNT and YYREEE (reference sequence). V lost 4 bases to trimming and J lost 2 bases; unmatched junction nucleotides: 4. The CDR3 is CASSPGGEQETQYF. The CDR3 nucleotides read TGTGCCAGCAGCCCCGGGGGGGAACAAGAGACCCAGTACTTC.

This clone was observed a few times. V gene TRBV11-2 combines with J gene TRBJ2-3; D remains unclear. V was pared by 3 bases and J by 0 bases, with 7 bases between. CDR1 and CDR2 from the germline V gene are SGHAT and FQNNGV. The CDR3 has 14 amino acids. CDR3: CASSFRLSTDTQYF. CDR3 nucleotides: TGTGCCAGCAGCTTTCGACTGAGCACAGATACGCAGTATTTT.